The present entry profiles one T cell receptor beta chain with its context. The antigen this receptor binds is unknown. Base qualities are not provided; no much larger clone lies one nucleotide away. This record comes from a study of identical twins (TCRdb year 2016). A note on the overall study: To test whether fetal clonotypes persist, the study used deep sequencing on TCR alpha and beta repertoires from monozygotic twins, unrelated adults of various ages, and cord blood. Replicate twin experiments were performed at different times using different library preparation protocols to rule out contamination. Findings and caveats that apply to the study as a whole: Out-of-frame TCR alpha sequences shared between twins showed an excess of low generation-probability sequences compared with coincidental sharing between unrelated individuals. Zero-insertion analyses could be partly confounded by invariant T cells such as MAIT and iNKT, though diverse VJ usage argued against such confounding for most clonotypes. Because the same donors could not be followed over many years, the conclusions depended on cross-sectional statistical analysis. The excess sharing between twins in beta out-of-frame sequences was weaker because fewer shared sequences reduced the signal-to-noise ratio. In monozygotic twins, out-of-frame TCR alpha sharing was systematically underestimated by recombination models, although the models agreed with sharing between unrelated individuals. Abundant cord blood beta clonotypes carried fewer insertions; young adult naive repertoires showed a weaker similar trend, while memory repertoires showed none.

Every donor in the study was a healthy Caucasian. Three unrelated non-twin adults were additionally sequenced: a male aged 18 to 29, a male aged 50 to 60 and a female aged 50 to 60. Using Miltenyi CD45RO+ enrichment and human naive T-cell isolation kits, memory (CD45RO+) and naive T cells were isolated from PBMC. The method behind the library was 5' RACE. The run used an Illumina HiSeq 2000. A universal primer binding site was introduced by template switching, and a unique molecular identifier was present in the final cDNA, enabling accurate counting of TCR cDNA molecules. First-strand cDNA for TCR alpha and beta chains was synthesized from specific primers in the conserved constant-segment region. To control for contamination, every cDNA library carried two barcodes: a SMART-Mk sample barcode plus Illumina barcodes. Two successive PCR steps introduced TruSeq adapter sequences along with Illumina sample barcodes. TCR alpha and beta cDNA libraries were sequenced on the Illumina HiSeq platform with custom primers. The paper's processing steps were these. MiGEC was used to process raw reads and extract unique molecular identifiers, and MiXCR was used to find CDR3 positions. Recombination models were inferred per individual with the repgenHMM and IGoR tools using an EM algorithm. Shared clonotype analysis was performed with the tcR package in R, normalizing sharing by the product of cloneset sizes. Out-of-frame nonproductive sequences were analyzed to study raw recombination free of thymic and clonal selection effects. TCRdb applied fastp at Q25 and MiXCR to the public reads, then kept only in-frame beta chains. A single entry per CDR3 protein holds the most common genes and DNA from its merged rows. None of the V and J calls come from the authors' own analysis; TCRdb made them. This sample lists about 450,000 distinct CDR3 sequences; about 18% were detected once. In total, the top ten clones hold around 12% of the sample.

Sequencing input: naive T cells sorted from blood. The cell subset or site label of this sample denotes: cells isolated with a human naive T-cell isolation kit. The sequence came from a man over 45 in good health.

The CDR3 sequence is CASSPNRDSVYNEQFF. The base sequence is TGTGCCAGCAGTCCGAATCGGGACAGCGTCTACAATGAGCAGTTCTTC. The rearrangement combines TRBV28 with TRBJ2-1, and 7 bases in between align with TRBD1. V trim: 5 bases; J trim: 3 bases; unmatched bases: 10. CDR1 and CDR2 (MDHEN, SYDVKM) derive from the germline V gene. The CDR3 covers 16 residues, taking in both the cysteine and the phenylalanine. The sequence is cut down to CDR3 DNA, 48 bases in frame from base 1.